The source of this TCR beta chain is a study of T cell repertoires in cytomegalovirus infection. Whole-study results and caveats: What dominated the ex vivo response were HLA-C-restricted CMV-specific TCR beta clonotypes.

The V end was cut by 2 bases, the J end by 7 bases, with 8 bases between. Germline V gene lookup returns CDR1 SGHTA and CDR2 FQGNSA. There are 13 residues in the CDR3. TCRdb processed the reads anew with MiXCR; each CDR3 protein has one entry. The sample has hundreds of thousands of distinct CDR3 sequences, 15% to 20% seen once; the top ten hold approximately 12%. This clonotype was counted ten times or more. What it binds is unknown. The rearrangement links TRBV7-2 to TRBJ2-2; unclear D gene. Sequenced: PBMCs. The TCR originated in a human donor in good health (CMV status not recorded). Some clones in this sample may be carry-over from other donors' samples. The CDR3 bases are TGTGCCAGCAGCTTAATTGTCGACGGGGAGCTGTTTTTT. It encodes CASSLIVDGELFF.